The present TCR beta chain was sequenced within a study of T cell changes during pregnancy in multiple sclerosis. J lost 0 bases, V lost 6 bases, and 4 bases had no gene match. Germline values: CDR1 SEHNR, CDR2 FQNEAQ (reference sequence). The CDR3 loop spans 15 amino acids. Only in-frame clones appear in the TCRdb table, and some are missing; sequencing was by immunoSEQ multiplex PCR. Of tens of thousands of clones listed, 94% are singletons. This receptor was obtained from a female donor with multiple sclerosis, enrolled in a pregnancy study. Sample: peripheral blood, taken in the third trimester of pregnancy. The chain has TRBV7-9 and TRBJ2-3, with 9 bases identical to TRBD2. The CDR3 nucleotides read TGTGCCAGCAGAGCCACTAGCGGGAGCACAGATACGCAGTATTTT. It specifies CASRATSGSTDTQYF.